This record concerns one T cell receptor (beta chain) sequence. Its antigen is currently not known. No clone much larger than this one lies a single base away; base qualities are absent. Cut back by 5 bases and 5 bases, the V and J ends lie 12 bases apart. From a lookup of the germline V gene (reference sequence), CDR1 and CDR2 are SEHNR and FQNEAQ. The CDR3 contains 13 residues, cysteine and phenylalanine counted. Only CDR3 DNA remains: 39 bases, in frame from the first base. The library was built by means of 5' RACE. The listed sequencing device is Illumina HiSeq 2500. A second PCR of roughly 6 to 11 cycles was run with a J-beta primer mix and a sample-barcoded 5' primer. A unique molecular identifier was introduced onto each TCR beta cDNA molecule by a template-switch 5' adaptor carrying 12 random nucleotides. Each sample yielded at least 3 million CDR3-containing paired-end reads. First-strand cDNA was synthesized from all RNA with the Mint cDNA synthesis kit, primed by a TRBC-specific oligonucleotide. Following uracil-DNA glycosylase treatment, a first 18-cycle PCR with universal primers M1SS and BC2_uni_R was performed on all cDNA. For the original study's pipeline: For normalization, 1 million high-quality reads, each with a distinct molecular identifier, were randomly selected from each sample. Reads with shared molecular identifiers were discarded instead of being binned into consensus sequences. MiTCR, run with a Q25 quality threshold and the strictest error-elimination algorithm, handled CDR3 identification, clonotype clustering and error correction. Lower-bound total TCR beta diversity was estimated with a nonparametric unseen species model using Euler transformation. Starting from the raw public reads, TCRdb applied fastp trimming at Q25, assembled clones with MiXCR and retained in-frame beta chains. Each record represents a unique CDR3 protein, reported with the most common genes and DNA among its rows. TCRdb, not the authors, supplied the V and J calls. The table for this sample lists some 890,000 distinct CDR3 sequences; roughly 29% of them were counted only once. The biggest ten clones account for about a tenth of the sample.

The donors were some 39 Caucasian individuals from Russia, aged 6 to 90 years, who were systemically healthy. About 10 milliliters of peripheral blood were collected from each donor into EDTA-treated Vacutainer tubes. Ficoll-Paque density-gradient centrifugation was used to isolate PBMCs, with at least 7 million obtained per sample. Trizol reagent was used to extract total RNA from PBMCs, with at least 6 micrograms per sample. The percentages of naive CD45RAhigh/CD27high T cells were determined by flow cytometry on a PBMC aliquot from every donor. This entry comes from a study of blood T cells in healthy people across ages (dated by TCRdb to the mid-2010s). For context, the study as a whole: Template switching captured roughly one uniquely barcoded TCR beta cDNA molecule per two T cells in model experiments. The study measured age-related changes in TCR beta repertoire diversity using deep sequencing normalized with unique cDNA molecular identifiers. Donors were grouped into four age groups: young (average roughly 15 years), middle-aged (39), aged (around 56) and long-lived (about 89). The study analyzed two additional independent replicas of 1 million unique cDNA reads from the same blood draw for two donors, one aged 18 to 30 and one aged 80 or older.

The investigation overall reported the following: Donor CMV infection status was unknown, potentially confounding age-related changes in expanded clonotypes. As age increased, observed TCR beta diversity per million T cells dropped in a roughly linear way, and a significant reduction was already evident by age about 40. Compared with the aged group, the long-lived group had more naive CD4+ T cells, fewer expanded clones and increased TCR diversity, a pattern suggesting age selection. There was a strong correlation between observed TCR beta diversity and the percentage of naive T cells measured by flow cytometry. Total diversity estimates from one million sequenced T cells were considered lower bounds and underestimates. Bulk unsorted PBMC profiling prevented conclusive comparison of naive and antigen-experienced compartments.

These records were also assigned to another study, of T cells of mothers and their children. The second study's authors report: The donors were nine systemically healthy Caucasian individuals, made up of three mothers and their six children. cDNA synthesis used all of the extracted RNA, with around 1.4 ug of RNA in each 15 ul reaction. Sample barcodes and 2-4 random nucleotides were added via the M1S primer in the second PCR. More than 9 million TCR beta CDR3 reads were obtained from each mother, and several million reads were obtained from each child. Thymic selection shapes the output of TCR recombination in a similar way in related and unrelated pairs, and inherited differences have a minor effect. Normalized repertoire overlap was always found to be slightly, but never significantly, higher in related mother-child pairs than in unrelated mother-child pairs. Persistent microchimeric T cell clones were not detected, at a sensitivity of approximately 93 clones per million clonotypes. To look for features that set related mother-child pairs apart from unrelated individuals, the researchers ran deep NGS to compare the TCR beta repertoires of mothers and children. On average, the children were approximately 11 +/- 4 years old, while the mothers were about 40 +/- 4 years old. After adapters were ligated using NEBNext reagents, the libraries underwent 100+100 nt paired-end sequencing on an Illumina HiSeq 2000. To prevent cross-contamination, the mother and child libraries were prepared a month apart and were sequenced in separate runs. For each donor, between about 450,000 and 2,300,000 distinct TCR beta clonotypes were identified. Naive TCR beta clonotypes were estimated from low-frequency clonotypes matched to each donor's FACS-determined naive share, without sorting.

Sequenced material: blood. The TCR was taken from a middle-aged woman in good health. The rearranged segments are TRBV7-9 and TRBJ1-2, with no confident D gene call. The DNA sequence reads TGTGCCAGCAGCCCGCCGGCGGAGTATGGCTACACCTTC. Protein translation: CASSPPAEYGYTF.